This T cell receptor (beta chain) was documented in a study of identical twins. Template switching added a universal primer site; cDNA carried unique molecular identifiers. TCRdb redid the calling of the 5' RACE reads with MiXCR, one entry per CDR3 protein. This repertoire shows 1.5 million to 2 million distinct CDR3 sequences, under 35% found once; its top ten account for over 0.25%. Notes on the study in general: Reduced insertions were recorded for abundant cord blood beta clonotypes, with no such pattern in memory repertoires. Monozygotic twin pairs showed more out-of-frame TCR alpha sharing than models estimated.

The CDR3 spans 14 residues. Trimming cost V 0 bases and J 8 bases; bases outside gene matches: 7. CDR1 is SGHRS, CDR2 YFSETQ, per germline. With regard to this clonotype: Its antigen is undetermined.

The origin of this receptor is a newborn girl in good health. Material for sequencing was cord blood. The chain recombines TRBV5-1 with TRBJ1-2, with 7 bases fitting TRBD1. The CDR3 loop is CASSLDDRVGGYTF. CDR3 sequence (DNA): TGCGCCAGCAGCTTGGACGACAGGGTGGGGGGCTACACCTTC.